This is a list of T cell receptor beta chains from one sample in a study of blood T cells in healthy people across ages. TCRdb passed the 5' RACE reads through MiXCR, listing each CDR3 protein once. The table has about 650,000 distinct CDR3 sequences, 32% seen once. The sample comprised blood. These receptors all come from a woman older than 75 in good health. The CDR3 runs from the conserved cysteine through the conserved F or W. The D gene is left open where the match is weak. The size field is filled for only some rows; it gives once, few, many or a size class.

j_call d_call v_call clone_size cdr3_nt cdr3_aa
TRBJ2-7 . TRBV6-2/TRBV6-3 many TGTGCCAGCAGTAAACGAGACAGACCCTACGAGCAGTACTTC CASSKRDRPYEQYF
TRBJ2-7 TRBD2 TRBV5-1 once TGCGCCAGCAGCACGGAACCGGGACTAGGATGGAACGAGCAGTACTTC CASSTEPGLGWNEQYF
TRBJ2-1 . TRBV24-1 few TGTGCCACCAGTGATCCCCGAGTGGGGGGGCCTATTGAGCAGTTCTTC CATSDPRVGGPIEQFF
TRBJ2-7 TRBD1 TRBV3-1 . TGTGCCAGCAGCAGAAGCCGGGACAGTGGCTACGAACAGTACTTC CASSRSRDSGYEQYF
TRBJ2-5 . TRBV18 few TGTGCCAGCTCACTCAGTATCCAAGGGACCCAGTACTTC CASSLSIQGTQYF
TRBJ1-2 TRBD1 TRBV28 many TGTGCCAGCAGTGGACCAGACAGGGGAAACTATGGCTACACCTTC CASSGPDRGNYGYTF
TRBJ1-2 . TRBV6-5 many TGTGCCAGCACTAAAGGCAGTCCTAACTATGGCTACACCTTC CASTKGSPNYGYTF
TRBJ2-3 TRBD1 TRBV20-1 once TGCAGTGCTAACCGACAGGGGAGTCCAGATACGCAGTATTTT CSANRQGSPDTQYF
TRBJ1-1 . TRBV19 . TGTGCCAGTAGACCACAGGGCGGCACTGAAGCTTTCTTT CASRPQGGTEAFF
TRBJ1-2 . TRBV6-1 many TGTGCCAGCAGTGAAGCCCTTCAGGGATATGGCTACACCTTC CASSEALQGYGYTF
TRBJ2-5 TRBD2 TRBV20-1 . TGCAGTGCTAAAGGACTAGCGGAGTACCAAGAGACCCAGTACTTC CSAKGLAEYQETQYF
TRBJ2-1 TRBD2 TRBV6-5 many TGTGCCAGCAGTTACGGACTAGCGGGGGACCCGTCCTACAATGAGCAGTTCTTC CASSYGLAGDPSYNEQFF
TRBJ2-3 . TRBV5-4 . TGTGCCAGCAGCGGAGGACAGTTAAGCACAGATACGCAGTATTTT CASSGGQLSTDTQYF
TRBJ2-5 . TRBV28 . TGTGCCAGCAGTTTAGGGACTGGACAGAATGAGACCCAGTACTTC CASSLGTGQNETQYF
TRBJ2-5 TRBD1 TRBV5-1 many TGCGCCAGCACACAACAGGGGTATAGTACCCAGTACTTC CASTQQGYSTQYF
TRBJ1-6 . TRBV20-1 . TGCAGTGCTAGAGATCAAGCAGGGGCAACGTATAGTTCACCCCTCCACTTT CSARDQAGATYSSPLHF
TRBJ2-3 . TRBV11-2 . TGTGCCAGCAACTCAGTAGGAAGCACAGATACGCAGTATTTT CASNSVGSTDTQYF
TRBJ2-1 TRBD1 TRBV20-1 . TGCAGTGCTAGAGACCTCAGCGGACAGGCCTTCCGCCCCCATGAGCAGTTCTTC CSARDLSGQAFRPHEQFF
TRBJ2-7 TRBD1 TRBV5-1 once TGCGCCAGCAGCCGCGGCCGGGACAGGGTTTACGAGCAGTACTTC CASSRGRDRVYEQYF
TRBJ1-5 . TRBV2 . TGTGCCAGCAGTGAGGCGAAAACCCTTAGCAATCAGCCCCAGCATTTT CASSEAKTLSNQPQHF
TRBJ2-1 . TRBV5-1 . TGCGCCAGCAGCTTGGTGGGGGCCCCCCGGGGGGATGAGCAGTTCTTC CASSLVGAPRGDEQFF
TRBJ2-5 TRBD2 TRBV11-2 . TGTGCCAGCAGCTCACTAGCGGTAACCCAAGAGACCCAGTACTTC CASSSLAVTQETQYF
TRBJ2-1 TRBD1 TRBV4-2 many TGTGCCAGCAGCCAATTTCCCGGACAGGGGGTGTACAATGAGCAGTTCTTC CASSQFPGQGVYNEQFF
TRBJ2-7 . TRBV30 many TGTGCCTGGAGTGCGACCTACGAGCAGTACTTC CAWSATYEQYF
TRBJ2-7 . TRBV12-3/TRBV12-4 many TGTGCCAGCAGTTTGGGGGGGGCGAGCATCGAGCAGTACTTC CASSLGGASIEQYF
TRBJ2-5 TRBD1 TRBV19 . TGTGCCAGTAGTGGGGGACAGGGGGCCGTGCAGGAGACCCAGTACTTC CASSGGQGAVQETQYF
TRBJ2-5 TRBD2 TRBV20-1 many TGCAGTGGGGTGGCACGAGGGAGGGCCCAGTACTTC CSGVARGRAQYF
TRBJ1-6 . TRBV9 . TGTGCCAGCAGCGAGGGACCGTTGTACTCACCCCTCCACTTT CASSEGPLYSPLHF
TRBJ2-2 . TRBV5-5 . TGTGCCAGCAGCTTATGGACAGGAGGGGGGGAGCTGTTTTTT CASSLWTGGGELFF
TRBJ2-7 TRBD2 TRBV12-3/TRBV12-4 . TGTGCCAGCAGTTTAGGGCTAGCGGACGAGCAGTACTTC CASSLGLADEQYF
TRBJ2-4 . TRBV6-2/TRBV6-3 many TGTGCCAGCAGACCCGGGTTCGCCAAAAACATTCAGTACTTC CASRPGFAKNIQYF
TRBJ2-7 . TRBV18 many TGTGCCAGCTCAGCGTCGGGGAGCTCCTACGAGCAGTACTTC CASSASGSSYEQYF
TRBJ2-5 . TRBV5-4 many TGTGCCAGCAGCCGCCAAGGGGCGGAGAGCCAAGAGACCCAGTACTTC CASSRQGAESQETQYF
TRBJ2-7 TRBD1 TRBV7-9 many TGTGCCAGCCGGGGACAGGGACAAGTGGGGGAGCAGTACTTC CASRGQGQVGEQYF
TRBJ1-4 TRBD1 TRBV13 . TGTGCCAGCAGCGAAAGGTCGGACAGGGCAGGGGAAAAACTGTTTTTT CASSERSDRAGEKLFF
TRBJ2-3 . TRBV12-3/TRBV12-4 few TGTGCCAGCAGTCCAACTGTGAGCGTGGGCACAGATACGCAGTATTTT CASSPTVSVGTDTQYF
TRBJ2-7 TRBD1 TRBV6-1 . TGTGCCAGCAGTGGAATGTCCGGGACAGGCTTTTACAATGAGCAGTACTTC CASSGMSGTGFYNEQYF
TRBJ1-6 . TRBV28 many TGTGCCAGCAGCCCAACGGACGCCCCAAATTCACCCCTCCACTTT CASSPTDAPNSPLHF
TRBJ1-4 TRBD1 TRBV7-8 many TGTGCCAGCAGCTTAGACGGGACAGAGCGGGAAAAACTGTTTTTT CASSLDGTEREKLFF
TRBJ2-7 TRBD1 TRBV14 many TGTGCCAGCAGCCTCCGGGACAGGGGATACTACGAGCAGTACTTC CASSLRDRGYYEQYF
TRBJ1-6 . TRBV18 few TGTGCCAGCTCACCACCGGGCCATTCACCCCTCCACTTT CASSPPGHSPLHF
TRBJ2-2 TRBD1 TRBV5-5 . TGTGCCAGCTCCCCCTCAGGGGGTCTTTTCGGGGAGCTGTTTTTT CASSPSGGLFGELFF
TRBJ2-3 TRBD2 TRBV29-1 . TGCAGCGGGAGGGCGGCTAGCGGGGGGGCTGGAGATACGCAGTATTTT CSGRAASGGAGDTQYF
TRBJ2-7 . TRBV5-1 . TGCGCCAGCAGCTTGGTAGGGTCAGGGGCCTACGAGCAGTACTTC CASSLVGSGAYEQYF
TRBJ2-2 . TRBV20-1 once TGCAGTGCCCCCAAAGGGAACACCGGGGAGCTGTTTTTT CSAPKGNTGELFF
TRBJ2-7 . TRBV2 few TGTGCCAGCAGTGAGCGGGCCACCTACAATGAGCAGTACTTC CASSERATYNEQYF
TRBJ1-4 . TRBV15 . TGTGCCACCAGCAGAGAAGAAGTAAAGGGTCTCGGTGAAAAACTGTTTTTT CATSREEVKGLGEKLFF
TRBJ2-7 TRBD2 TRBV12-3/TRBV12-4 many TGTGCCAGCAGTCCTACCCCAGCGGGGACTAGCTCCTACGAGCAGTACTTC CASSPTPAGTSSYEQYF
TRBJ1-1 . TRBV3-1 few TGTGTCAGCAGCCAAGATTTTCTGGGAACGAACACTGAAGCTTTCTTT CVSSQDFLGTNTEAFF
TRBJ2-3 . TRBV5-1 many TGCGCCAGCAGCCTGGCGGGGCGGAGAGATACGCAGTATTTT CASSLAGRRDTQYF
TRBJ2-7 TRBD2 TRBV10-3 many TGTGCCATCAGGAATTTACTAGCGGGGGAGCAGTACTTC CAIRNLLAGEQYF
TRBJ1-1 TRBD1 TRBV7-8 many TGTGCCAGCAGCCCTCTACAGGGGGCGAGCACTGAAGCTTTCTTT CASSPLQGASTEAFF
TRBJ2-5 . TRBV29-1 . TGCAGCGTTGAGGTACGCCGGGAGACCCAGTACTTC CSVEVRRETQYF
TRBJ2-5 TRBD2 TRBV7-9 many TGTGCCAGCAGCTCGACTAGCGGTGTAGAGACCCAGTACTTC CASSSTSGVETQYF
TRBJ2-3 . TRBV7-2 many TGTGCCAGCAGCTTTCTGAGGGAAGATACGCAGTATTTT CASSFLREDTQYF